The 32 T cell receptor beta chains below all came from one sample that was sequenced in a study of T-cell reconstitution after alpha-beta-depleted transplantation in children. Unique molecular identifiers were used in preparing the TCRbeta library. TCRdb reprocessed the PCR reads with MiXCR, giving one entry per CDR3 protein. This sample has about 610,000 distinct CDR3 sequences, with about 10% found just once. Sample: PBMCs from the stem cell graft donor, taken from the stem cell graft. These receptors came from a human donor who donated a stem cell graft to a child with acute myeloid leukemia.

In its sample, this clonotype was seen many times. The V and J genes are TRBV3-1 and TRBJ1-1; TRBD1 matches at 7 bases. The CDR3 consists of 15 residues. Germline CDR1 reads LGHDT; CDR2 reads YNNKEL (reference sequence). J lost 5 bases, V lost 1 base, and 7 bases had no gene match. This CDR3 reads CASSQGSQGRTEAFF. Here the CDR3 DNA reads TGTGCCAGCAGCCAAGGGTCACAGGGGCGGACTGAAGCTTTCTTT.

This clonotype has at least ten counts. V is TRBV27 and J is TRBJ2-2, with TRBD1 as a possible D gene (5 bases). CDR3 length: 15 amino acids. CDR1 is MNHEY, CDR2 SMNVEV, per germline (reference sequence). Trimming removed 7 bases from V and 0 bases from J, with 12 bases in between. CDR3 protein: CASNNRLSNTGELFF. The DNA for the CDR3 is TGTGCCAGCAATAACAGGCTTTCGAACACCGGGGAGCTGTTTTTT.

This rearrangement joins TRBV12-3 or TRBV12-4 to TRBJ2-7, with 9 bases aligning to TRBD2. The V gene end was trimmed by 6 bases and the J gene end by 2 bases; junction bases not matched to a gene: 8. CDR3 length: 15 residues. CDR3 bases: TGTGCCAGCAGCCGAATAGCGGGAGAGACCTACGAGCAGTACTTC. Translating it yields CASSRIAGETYEQYF.

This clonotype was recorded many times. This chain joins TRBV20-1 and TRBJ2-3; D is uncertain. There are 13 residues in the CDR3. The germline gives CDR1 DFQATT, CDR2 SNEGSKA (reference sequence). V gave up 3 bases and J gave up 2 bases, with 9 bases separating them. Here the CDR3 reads CSARWLDTDTQYF. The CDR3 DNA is TGCAGTGCTAGGTGGCTAGACACAGATACGCAGTATTTT.

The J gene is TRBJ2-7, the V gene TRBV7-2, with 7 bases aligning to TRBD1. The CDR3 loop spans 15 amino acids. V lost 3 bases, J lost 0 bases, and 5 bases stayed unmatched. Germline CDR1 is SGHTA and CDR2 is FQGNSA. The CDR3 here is CASSLMGTVSYEQYF. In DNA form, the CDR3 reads TGTGCCAGCAGCTTGATGGGGACAGTCTCCTACGAGCAGTACTTC.

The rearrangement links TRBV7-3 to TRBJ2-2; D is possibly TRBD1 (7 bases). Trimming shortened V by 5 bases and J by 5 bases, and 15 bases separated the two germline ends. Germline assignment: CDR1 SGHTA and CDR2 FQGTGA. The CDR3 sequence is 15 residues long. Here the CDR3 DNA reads TGTGCCAGCAGCCACGACGCAGGGGGGACCGGGGAGCTGTTTTTT. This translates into CASSHDAGGTGELFF.

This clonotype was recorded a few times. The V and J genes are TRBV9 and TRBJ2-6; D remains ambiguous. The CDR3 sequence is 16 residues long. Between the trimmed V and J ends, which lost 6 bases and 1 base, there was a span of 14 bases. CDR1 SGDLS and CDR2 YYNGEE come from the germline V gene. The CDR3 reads CASTAVPGSGANVLTF. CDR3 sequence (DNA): TGTGCCAGCACTGCGGTCCCCGGATCTGGGGCCAACGTCCTGACTTTC.

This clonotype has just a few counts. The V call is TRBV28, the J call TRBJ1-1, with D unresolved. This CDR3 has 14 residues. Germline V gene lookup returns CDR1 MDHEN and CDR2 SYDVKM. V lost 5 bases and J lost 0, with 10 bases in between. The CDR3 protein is CASSPHTVNTEAFF. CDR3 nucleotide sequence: TGTGCCAGCAGTCCACATACAGTGAACACTGAAGCTTTCTTT.

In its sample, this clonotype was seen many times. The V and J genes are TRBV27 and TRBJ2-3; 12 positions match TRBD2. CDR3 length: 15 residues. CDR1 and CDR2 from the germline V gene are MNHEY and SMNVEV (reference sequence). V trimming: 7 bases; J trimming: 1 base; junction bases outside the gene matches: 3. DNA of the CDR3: TGTGCCAGCACCCGACTAGCGGGAGGCACAGATACGCAGTATTTT. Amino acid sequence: CASTRLAGGTDTQYF.

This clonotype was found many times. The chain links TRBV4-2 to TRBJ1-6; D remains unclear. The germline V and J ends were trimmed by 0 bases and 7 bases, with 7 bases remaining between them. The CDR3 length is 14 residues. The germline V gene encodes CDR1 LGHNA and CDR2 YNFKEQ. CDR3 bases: TGTGCCAGCAGCCAAGAGGCGGCGAATTCACCCCTCCACTTT. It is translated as CASSQEAANSPLHF.

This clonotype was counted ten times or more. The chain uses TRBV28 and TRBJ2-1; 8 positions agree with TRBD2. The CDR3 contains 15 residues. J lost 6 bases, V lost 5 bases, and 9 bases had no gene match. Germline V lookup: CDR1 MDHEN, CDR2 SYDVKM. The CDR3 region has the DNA TGTGCCAGCAGTCCTCTTCCGGGAGGGAGCAATGAGCAGTTCTTC. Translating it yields CASSPLPGGSNEQFF.

CDR3 sequence: CASSSSGGFTGELFF. DNA of the CDR3: TGTGCCAGCAGTTCTAGCGGGGGATTCACCGGGGAGCTGTTTTTT. This sequence joins TRBV2 and TRBJ2-2; 10 bases line up with TRBD2. V trimming: 5 bases; J trimming: 4 bases; junction bases outside the gene matches: 4. Germline CDR1 reads SNHLY; CDR2 reads FYNNEI. This CDR3 contains 15 residues.

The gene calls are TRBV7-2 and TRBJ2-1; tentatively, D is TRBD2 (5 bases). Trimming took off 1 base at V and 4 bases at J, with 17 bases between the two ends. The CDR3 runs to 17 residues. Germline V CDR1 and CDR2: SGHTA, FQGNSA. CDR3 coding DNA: TGTGCCAGCAGCTTAGTGCGTGTGAGCGGAGCGTACAATGAGCAGTTCTTC. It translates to CASSLVRVSGAYNEQFF. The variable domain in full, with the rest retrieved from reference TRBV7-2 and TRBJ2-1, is GAGVSQSPSNKVTEKGKDVELRCDPISGHTALYWYRQSLGQGLEFLIYFQGNSAPDKSGLPSDRFSAERTGGSVSTLTIQRTQQEDSAVYLCASSLVRVSGAYNEQFFGPGTRLTVL.

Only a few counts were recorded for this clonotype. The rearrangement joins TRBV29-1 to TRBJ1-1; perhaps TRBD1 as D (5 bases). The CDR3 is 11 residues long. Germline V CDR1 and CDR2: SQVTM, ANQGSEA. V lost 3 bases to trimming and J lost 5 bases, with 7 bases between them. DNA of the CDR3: TGCAGCGTTGATGAGGGGACTGAAGCTTTCTTT. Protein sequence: CSVDEGTEAFF.

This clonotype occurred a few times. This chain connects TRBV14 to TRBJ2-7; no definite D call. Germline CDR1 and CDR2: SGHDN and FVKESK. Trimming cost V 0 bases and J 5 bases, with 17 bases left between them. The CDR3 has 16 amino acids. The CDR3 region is CASSQEAAKAVDEQYF. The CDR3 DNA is TGTGCCAGCAGCCAAGAGGCAGCCAAGGCGGTGGACGAGCAGTACTTC.

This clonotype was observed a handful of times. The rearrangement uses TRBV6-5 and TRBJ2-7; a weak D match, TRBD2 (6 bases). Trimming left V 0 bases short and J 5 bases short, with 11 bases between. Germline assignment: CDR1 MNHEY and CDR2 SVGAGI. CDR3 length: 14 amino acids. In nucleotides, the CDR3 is TGTGCCAGCAGTTACTCTCTGGGGGGAGACGAGCAGTACTTC. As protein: CASSYSLGGDEQYF.

The CDR3 DNA follows: TGCGCCAGCAGCTTTGATATGACAAGGGAGCAGTTCTTC. It codes for CASSFDMTREQFF. The chain links TRBV5-1 to TRBJ2-1; no firm D call. Germline V gene lookup returns CDR1 SGHRS and CDR2 YFSETQ. Trimming cost V 2 bases and J 10 bases, with 13 bases left between them. The CDR3 extends over 13 amino acids.

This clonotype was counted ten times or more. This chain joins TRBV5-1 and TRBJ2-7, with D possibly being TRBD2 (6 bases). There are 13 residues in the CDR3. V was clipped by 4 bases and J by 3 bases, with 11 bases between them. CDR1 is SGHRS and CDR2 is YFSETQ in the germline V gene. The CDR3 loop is CASSRISGYEQYF. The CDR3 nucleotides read TGCGCCAGCAGCCGGATTAGCGGCTACGAGCAGTACTTC.

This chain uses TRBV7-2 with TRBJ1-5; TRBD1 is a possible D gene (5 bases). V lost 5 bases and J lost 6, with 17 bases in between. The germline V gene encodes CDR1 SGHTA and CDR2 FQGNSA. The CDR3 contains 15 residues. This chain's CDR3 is CASSPGGGSSQPQHF. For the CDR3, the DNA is TGTGCCAGCAGCCCCGGGGGGGGATCAAGTCAGCCCCAGCATTTT.

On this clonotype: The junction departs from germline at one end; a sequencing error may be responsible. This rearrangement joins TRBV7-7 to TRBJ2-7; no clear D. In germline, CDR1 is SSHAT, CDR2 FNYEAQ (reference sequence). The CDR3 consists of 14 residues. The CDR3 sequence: CASSPDLGNYEQYF. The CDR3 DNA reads TGTGCTAGCAGCCCAGATCTTGGGAACTACGAGCAGTACTTC.

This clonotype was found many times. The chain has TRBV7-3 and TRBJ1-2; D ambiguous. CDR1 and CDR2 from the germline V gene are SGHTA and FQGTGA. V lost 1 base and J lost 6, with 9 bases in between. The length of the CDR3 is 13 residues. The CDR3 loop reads CASSLRSGDGYTF. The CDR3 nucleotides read TGTGCCAGCAGCTTAAGATCGGGCGATGGCTACACCTTC.

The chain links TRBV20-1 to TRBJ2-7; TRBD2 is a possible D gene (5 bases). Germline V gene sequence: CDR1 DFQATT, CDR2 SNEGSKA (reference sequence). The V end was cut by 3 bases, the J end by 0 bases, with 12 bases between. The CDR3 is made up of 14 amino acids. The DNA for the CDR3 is TGCAGTGCTAGTACGGGAAGAAGCTCCTACGAGCAGTACTTC. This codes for CSASTGRSSYEQYF.

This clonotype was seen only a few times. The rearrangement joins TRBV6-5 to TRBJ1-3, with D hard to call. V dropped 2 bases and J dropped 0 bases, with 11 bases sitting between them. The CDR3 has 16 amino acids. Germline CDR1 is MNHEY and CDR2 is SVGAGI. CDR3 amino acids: CASSYGTGTSGNTIYF. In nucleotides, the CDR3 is TGTGCCAGCAGTTACGGTACGGGAACCTCTGGAAACACCATATATTTT.

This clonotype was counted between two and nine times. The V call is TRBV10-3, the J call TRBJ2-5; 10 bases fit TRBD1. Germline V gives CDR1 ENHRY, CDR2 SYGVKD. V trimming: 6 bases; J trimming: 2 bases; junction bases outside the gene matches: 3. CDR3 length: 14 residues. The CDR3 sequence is CAIREGQGQETQYF. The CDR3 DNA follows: TGTGCCATCAGAGAGGGACAGGGGCAAGAGACCCAGTACTTC.

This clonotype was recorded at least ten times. CDR3 DNA sequence: TGTGCCAGCAGCCGCTTCGGACTAGCGGGAGAAACCGGGGAGCTGTTTTTT. This gives the protein CASSRFGLAGETGELFF. The chain combines TRBV11-2 with TRBJ2-2, with TRBD2 identical over 13 bases. With V trimmed by 5 bases and J by 5 bases, 8 bases remained unmatched. The germline V gene has CDR1 SGHAT and CDR2 FQNNGV. This CDR3 comprises 17 residues.

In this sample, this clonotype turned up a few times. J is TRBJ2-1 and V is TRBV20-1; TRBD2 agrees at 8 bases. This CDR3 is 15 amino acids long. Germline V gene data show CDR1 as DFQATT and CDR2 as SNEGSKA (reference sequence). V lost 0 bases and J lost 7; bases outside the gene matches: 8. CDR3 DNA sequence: TGCAGTGCTAGAGATCCTAGCGGGCCCTCTAATGAGCAGTTCTTC. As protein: CSARDPSGPSNEQFF.

The CDR3 is CASSLDWTSGSTGELFF. Written as DNA, the CDR3 is TGTGCCAGCAGCTTAGATTGGACTAGCGGGAGCACCGGGGAGCTGTTTTTT. The genes are TRBV11-2 and TRBJ2-2, with TRBD2 matching 13 bases. The CDR3 runs to 17 residues. CDR1 and CDR2 from the germline V gene are SGHAT and FQNNGV. The V segment lost 0 bases and the J segment 4 bases; nucleotides outside the gene matches: 2. Filled out from reference TRBV11-2 and TRBJ2-2, the complete variable domain reads EAGVAQSPRYKIIEKRQSVAFWCNPISGHATLYWYQQILGQGPKLLIQFQNNGVVDDSQLPKDRFSAERLKGVDSTLKIQPAKLEDSAVYLCASSLDWTSGSTGELFFGEGSRLTVL.

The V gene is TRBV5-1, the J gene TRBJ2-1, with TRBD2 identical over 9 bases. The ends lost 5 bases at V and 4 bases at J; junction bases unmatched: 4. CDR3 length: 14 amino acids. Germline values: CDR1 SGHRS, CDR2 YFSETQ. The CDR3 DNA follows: TGCGCCAGCAGGACTAGCGGCCCTTACAATGAGCAGTTCTTC. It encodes CASRTSGPYNEQFF.

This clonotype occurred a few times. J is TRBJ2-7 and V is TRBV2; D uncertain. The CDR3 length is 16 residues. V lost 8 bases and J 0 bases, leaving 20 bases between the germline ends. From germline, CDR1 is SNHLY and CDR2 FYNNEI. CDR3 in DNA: TGTGCCAGCGGCTCACGAAATAGACTGAGCTCCTACGAGCAGTACTTC. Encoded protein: CASGSRNRLSSYEQYF.

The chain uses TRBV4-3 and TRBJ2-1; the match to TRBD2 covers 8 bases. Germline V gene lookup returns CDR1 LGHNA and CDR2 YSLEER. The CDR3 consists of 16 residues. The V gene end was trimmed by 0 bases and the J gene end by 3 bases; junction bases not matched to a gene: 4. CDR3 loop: CASSQDSSGFYNEQFF. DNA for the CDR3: TGCGCCAGCAGCCAAGATTCTAGCGGGTTCTACAATGAGCAGTTCTTC.

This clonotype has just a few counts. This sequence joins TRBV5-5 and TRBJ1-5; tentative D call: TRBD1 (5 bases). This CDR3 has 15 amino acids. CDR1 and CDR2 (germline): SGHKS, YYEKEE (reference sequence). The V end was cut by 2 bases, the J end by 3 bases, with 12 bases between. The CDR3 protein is CASSFTGGTNQPQHF. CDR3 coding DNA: TGTGCCAGCAGCTTCACCGGGGGAACCAATCAGCCCCAGCATTTT.

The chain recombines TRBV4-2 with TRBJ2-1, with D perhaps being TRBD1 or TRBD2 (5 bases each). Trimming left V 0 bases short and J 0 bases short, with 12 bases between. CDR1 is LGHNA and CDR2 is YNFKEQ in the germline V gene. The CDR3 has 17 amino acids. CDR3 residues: CASSQDLTGPSYNEQFF. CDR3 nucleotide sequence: TGTGCCAGCAGCCAAGACCTTACGGGACCCTCCTACAATGAGCAGTTCTTC.